Below, 22 T cell receptor beta chains from the same sample are listed, as sequenced in a study of OX40 agonist ivuxolimab in advanced cancers. Sequencing was performed with immunoSEQ multiplex PCR; in TCRdb, only in-frame clones are kept and a portion is missing. The repertoire holds approximately 58,000 clones, with under 95% as singletons. The specimen comprised CD4+ or CD8+ T cells sorted from blood, sampled in a trial of the OX40 agonist ivuxolimab. The receptors stem from an adult with an advanced solid tumor such as melanoma, head and neck, liver or kidney cancer.

The V and J genes are TRBV28 and TRBJ2-3; D possibly corresponds to TRBD2 (6 bases). V was clipped by 7 bases and J by 2 bases, with 22 bases between them. The germline V gene encodes CDR1 MDHEN and CDR2 SYDVKM. This CDR3 comprises 17 residues. The CDR3 DNA reads as TGTGCCAGCACTAATCGGATCGGGACTCCCTACACAGATACGCAGTATTTT. Its protein is CASTNRIGTPYTDTQYF.

CDR3 loop: CATLGIFGHSEQFF. CDR3 coding DNA: TGTGCCACCTTAGGAATCTTCGGGCACTCTGAGCAGTTCTTC. This sequence joins TRBV7-2 and TRBJ2-1; no definite D call. The V and J ends lost 10 bases and 9 bases respectively, with 22 bases between them. The germline V gene has CDR1 SGHTA and CDR2 FQGNSA. The CDR3 covers 14 residues.

The CDR3 DNA reads TGTGCCAGCAGCTCCACCTACAATGAGCAGTTCTTC. This sequence encodes CASSSTYNEQFF. The chain is built from TRBV11-3 and TRBJ2-1; D call uncertain. Trimming removed 4 bases from V and 2 bases from J, with 3 bases in between. Germline V gene data show CDR1 as SGHNT and CDR2 as YENEEA. The length of the CDR3 is 12 residues.

The CDR3 sequence is CASSLAPYSYNEQFF. DNA of the CDR3: TGTGCCAGCAGTTTAGCTCCTTACTCCTACAATGAGCAGTTCTTC. J is TRBJ2-1 and V is TRBV27, with unresolved D. Germline V lookup: CDR1 MNHEY, CDR2 SMNVEV (reference sequence). Deletions cut 2 bases from V and 0 bases from J, with 8 bases between. The CDR3 is 15 amino acids.

The chain links TRBV7-6 to TRBJ2-3; TRBD1 agrees at 10 bases. The CDR3 consists of 21 residues. Trimming took 4 bases from V and 2 from J; bases not matched to a gene: 21. Germline V lookup: CDR1 SGHVS, CDR2 FNYEAQ. CDR3 coding DNA: TGTGCCAGCAGCTCCTATTTCCGGGACAGGGGACTTAGCGGAGACACAGATACGCAGTATTTT. Encoded protein: CASSSYFRDRGLSGDTDTQYF.

The V call is TRBV15, the J call TRBJ1-5; D uncertain. The CDR3 covers 13 residues. V lost 2 bases and J lost 7, with 9 bases in between. Germline V lookup: CDR1 LNHNV, CDR2 YYDKDF (reference sequence). The DNA for the CDR3 is TGTGCCACCAGCAGAATTAACGGCCAGCCCCAGCATTTT. It encodes CATSRINGQPQHF.

The genes are TRBV5-5 and TRBJ1-1; D unclear. CDR1 and CDR2 from the germline V gene are SGHKS and YYEKEE (reference sequence). Trimming pared 1 base from V and 3 bases from J, leaving 13 bases between. CDR3 length equals 15 residues. As DNA, the CDR3 is TGTGCCAGCAGCTTGTCTTCCCGTTCATACACTGAAGCTTTCTTT. This codes for CASSLSSRSYTEAFF.

The chain joins TRBV7-2 to TRBJ2-1, with D unclear. This CDR3 spans 12 amino acids. The germline V gene has CDR1 SGHTA and CDR2 FQGNSA. With 7 bases removed from V and 8 bases from J, the gap between germline ends came to 12 bases. The CDR3 loop reads CASTSPPHEQFF. The CDR3 DNA is TGTGCCAGCACCAGCCCTCCCCATGAGCAGTTCTTC.

The V call is TRBV29-1, the J call TRBJ2-7; D tentatively fits TRBD1 or TRBD2 (5 bases each). Trimming removed 3 bases from V and 5 bases from J, with 11 bases in between. The CDR3 sequence is 12 residues long. Germline V gives CDR1 SQVTM, CDR2 ANQGSEA. CDR3 protein: CSVDGTRNEQYF. CDR3 in DNA: TGCAGCGTTGACGGGACCAGAAACGAGCAGTACTTC.

The genes are TRBV6-5 and TRBJ2-7; D gene ambiguous. Deletions cut 0 bases from V and 6 bases from J, with 6 bases between. The CDR3 spans 12 residues. Germline assignment: CDR1 MNHEY and CDR2 SVGAGI. The CDR3 loop is CASSYSASEQYF. CDR3 nucleotides: TGTGCCAGCAGTTACTCCGCATCCGAGCAGTACTTC.

The CDR3 DNA reads as TGTGCCAGCAGGGAGTTAGGTCCCTACGAGCAGTACTTC. As protein: CASRELGPYEQYF. The gene calls are TRBV6-1 and TRBJ2-7; no clear D. The CDR3 is 13 amino acids. CDR1 is MNHNS and CDR2 is SASEGT in the germline V gene. V was trimmed by 6 bases and J by 2 bases, leaving 11 bases between them.

The rearrangement links TRBV27 to TRBJ2-5; the match to TRBD1 covers 9 bases. The germline CDR1 and CDR2 sequences are MNHEY and SMNVEV (reference sequence). The CDR3 loop spans 16 amino acids. V shed 5 bases and J 4 bases; nucleotides not matched to a gene: 11. CDR3 in amino acids: CASSGPGQGIVETQYF. The CDR3 region has the DNA TGTGCCAGCAGTGGTCCCGGACAGGGGATCGTAGAGACCCAGTACTTC.

This chain links TRBV29-1 with TRBJ1-3; no reliable D call. V shed 6 bases and J shed 1 base, with 4 bases lying between them. The CDR3 loop spans 11 amino acids. The V gene's germline CDR1 is SQVTM and CDR2 ANQGSEA. CDR3 sequence: CSVPSGNTIYF. Here the CDR3 DNA reads TGCAGCGTCCCGTCTGGAAACACCATATATTTT.

The CDR3 loop is CASSLTGFFTDTQYF. Written as DNA, the CDR3 is TGTGCCAGCAGCCTCACAGGGTTCTTCACAGATACGCAGTATTTT. The chain has TRBV7-9 and TRBJ2-3; maybe TRBD1 (6 bases). This CDR3 spans 15 amino acids. V was trimmed by 5 bases and J by 2 bases, leaving 14 bases between them. Germline V gives CDR1 SEHNR, CDR2 FQNEAQ (reference sequence).

The gene calls are TRBV5-6 and TRBJ2-7; no clear D. The V gene's germline CDR1 is SGHDT and CDR2 YYEEEE. V dropped 0 bases and J dropped 2 bases, with 9 bases sitting between them. The CDR3 length is 14 residues. The CDR3 coding sequence is TGTGCCAGCAGCTTGGCCGATACAACCTACGAGCAGTACTTC. Encoded protein: CASSLADTTYEQYF.

The chain has TRBV27 and TRBJ2-7; D perhaps matches TRBD1 (6 bases). Germline CDR1 and CDR2: MNHEY and SMNVEV (reference sequence). Trimming stripped 5 bases from V and 3 bases from J, with 14 bases between. The CDR3 runs to 14 residues. In DNA form, the CDR3 reads TGTGCCAGCAGTCCCCGGGACAAAAGCTACGAGCAGTACTTC. It is translated as CASSPRDKSYEQYF.

This clone was found a few times. The chain recombines TRBV9 with TRBJ1-3; the D gene is possibly TRBD1 (6 bases). CDR3 size: 17 residues. V gave up 3 bases and J gave up 0 bases, with 16 bases separating them. In germline, CDR1 is SGDLS, CDR2 YYNGEE. In nucleotides, the CDR3 is TGTGCCAGCAGCGGAGGTGGGCAGGGGAGCTCTGGAAACACCATATATTTT. Translating gives CASSGGGQGSSGNTIYF.

The V and J genes are TRBV4-1 and TRBJ1-2; D might be TRBD1 (5 bases). The CDR3 covers 17 residues. V lost 1 base and J lost 4, with 19 bases in between. The germline CDR1 and CDR2 sequences are MGHRA and YSYEKL. In DNA, the CDR3 is TGCGCCAGCAGCCAAGCAACGACAGCTGGTAGGGCCTATGGCTACACCTTC. It codes for CASSQATTAGRAYGYTF.

V and J are TRBV28 and TRBJ2-1; TRBD2 is a possible D gene (6 bases). The V end was cut by 0 bases, the J end by 7 bases, with 10 bases between. CDR1 MDHEN and CDR2 SYDVKM come from the germline V gene. The CDR3 spans 14 residues. The CDR3 DNA follows: TGTGCCAGCAGTTTATGGCTCGGGGGAAATGAGCAGTTCTTC. This encodes CASSLWLGGNEQFF.

The rearrangement links TRBV14 to TRBJ2-1; maybe TRBD2 (6 bases). The germline CDR1 and CDR2 sequences are SGHDN and FVKESK. The CDR3 consists of 19 residues. V was trimmed by 0 bases and J by 3 bases, leaving 21 bases between them. The CDR3 DNA sequence: TGTGCCAGCAGCCAAGATAGGTTTGGGGGGAACTCGGTCTACAATGAGCAGTTCTTC. Amino acid sequence: CASSQDRFGGNSVYNEQFF.

This clone has just a few counts. This chain joins TRBV12-5 and TRBJ1-5; no clear D. Germline V gives CDR1 LGHNT, CDR2 FRNRAP. This CDR3 is built from 15 residues. Trimming shortened V by 2 bases and J by 1 base, and 9 bases separated the two germline ends. Here the CDR3 reads CASGLLPGSNQPQHF. Here the CDR3 DNA reads TGTGCTAGTGGTTTGCTACCCGGGAGCAATCAGCCCCAGCATTTT.

V and J are TRBV21-1 and TRBJ2-5; the tabulated D call, TRBD1, remains unverified against the DNA. TRBV21-1 is labeled a pseudogene. There are 18 residues in the CDR3. The DNA of the CDR3 is TGTGCCAGCAGCTCCGGGCTATTGACAGGGGTGATAATGGAGACCCAGTACTTC. Encoded protein: CASSSGLLTGVIMETQYF.